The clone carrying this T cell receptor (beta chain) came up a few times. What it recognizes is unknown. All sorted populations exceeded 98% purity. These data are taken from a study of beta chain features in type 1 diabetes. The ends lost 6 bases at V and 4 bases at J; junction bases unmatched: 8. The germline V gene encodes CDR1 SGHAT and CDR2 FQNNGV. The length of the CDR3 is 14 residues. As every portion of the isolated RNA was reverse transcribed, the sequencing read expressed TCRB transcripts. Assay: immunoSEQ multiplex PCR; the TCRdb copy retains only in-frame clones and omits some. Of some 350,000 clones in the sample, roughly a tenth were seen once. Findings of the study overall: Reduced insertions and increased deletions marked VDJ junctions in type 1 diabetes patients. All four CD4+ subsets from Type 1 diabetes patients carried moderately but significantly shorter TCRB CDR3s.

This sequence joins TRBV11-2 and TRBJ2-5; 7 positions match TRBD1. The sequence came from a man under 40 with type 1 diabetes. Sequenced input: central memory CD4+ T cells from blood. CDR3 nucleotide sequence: TGTGCCAGCAGTCAAGGGGGCGAGGGAGAGACCCAGTACTTC. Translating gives CASSQGGEGETQYF.